These 13 T cell receptor beta chains came from one sample sequenced in a study of T cells in narcolepsy. TCRdb's table, derived via immunoSEQ multiplex PCR, lists solely in-frame clones and lacks some. The sample lists roughly 38,000 clones, about 85% occurring once. Source material: CD45RA- memory CD4+ T cells from PBMCs. Receptors originate from a human donor with narcolepsy.

This sequence joins TRBV5-1 and TRBJ2-1, with 9 bases that match TRBD1. This CDR3 has 16 residues. With 1 base clipped from V and 4 bases from J, the junction kept 6 bases outside the gene matches. Germline V gene sequence: CDR1 SGHRS, CDR2 YFSETQ. CDR3 protein: CASSLTWDRDYNEQFF. As DNA, the CDR3 is TGCGCCAGCAGCTTGACGTGGGACAGGGATTACAATGAGCAGTTCTTC.

V gene TRBV7-2 combines with J gene TRBJ2-1; D is perhaps TRBD2 (5 bases). Germline values: CDR1 SGHTA, CDR2 FQGNSA. The CDR3 loop spans 14 amino acids. V shed 8 bases and J shed 0 bases, with 11 bases lying between them. The CDR3 here is CASGSGGSYNEQFF. The CDR3 region has the DNA TGTGCCAGCGGGAGTGGAGGCTCCTACAATGAGCAGTTCTTC.

This chain connects TRBV7-9 to TRBJ1-2; D remains ambiguous. Deletions cut 5 bases from V and 4 bases from J, with 11 bases between. Germline lookup yields CDR1 SEHNR and CDR2 FQNEAQ (reference sequence). CDR3 size: 13 residues. DNA of the CDR3: TGTGCCAGCAGCCATACCGGTGGCTATGGCTACACCTTC. This gives the protein CASSHTGGYGYTF.

The rearrangement uses TRBV18 and TRBJ2-1, with D perhaps matching TRBD2 (5 bases). Germline values: CDR1 KGHSH, CDR2 LQKENI. The CDR3 is made up of 13 amino acids. The V end was cut by 2 bases, the J end by 8 bases, with 10 bases between. The CDR3 DNA sequence: TGTGCCAGCTCACCATGGGCGGGTGATGAGCAGTTCTTC. It yields the protein CASSPWAGDEQFF.

This clone appeared a single time. V and J are TRBV5-4 and TRBJ1-2, with D tentatively TRBD1 (5 bases). Germline V gives CDR1 SGHNT, CDR2 YYREEE (reference sequence). Trimming took 4 bases from V and 3 from J, leaving 13 bases between them. The CDR3 loop spans 14 amino acids. The CDR3 coding sequence is TGTGCCAGCAGCCGTCCGGGGGGAGACTATGGCTACACCTTC. Translated: CASSRPGGDYGYTF.

This clone was counted once. The genes are TRBV4-2 and TRBJ2-1; D is possibly TRBD1 (5 bases). Germline CDR1 reads LGHNA; CDR2 reads YNFKEQ. The germline V and J ends were trimmed by 0 bases and 5 bases, with 11 bases remaining between them. The CDR3 has 15 amino acids. For the CDR3, the DNA is TGTGCCAGCAGCCAAGATTGGGGCGGAAACAATGAGCAGTTCTTC. It yields the protein CASSQDWGGNNEQFF.

V usage is TRBV27 and J usage is TRBJ2-7; 8 bases are a match to TRBD1. Unmatched junction bases numbered 5, after V lost 5 bases and J lost 5 bases. Germline V gene lookup returns CDR1 MNHEY and CDR2 SMNVEV (reference sequence). The CDR3 contains 13 residues. Here the CDR3 DNA reads TGTGCCAGCAGTCGGACAGGGAAGGACGAGCAGTACTTC. The encoded protein is CASSRTGKDEQYF.

The gene calls are TRBV6-1 and TRBJ2-3; 10 bases fit TRBD1. V shed 6 bases, J shed 5 bases, and the junction held 5 bases outside the gene matches. The CDR3 sequence is 14 residues long. Germline CDR1 MNHNS, CDR2 SASEGT. CDR3 in amino acids: CASRLGQGKDTQYF. For the CDR3, the DNA is TGTGCCAGCAGGTTGGGACAGGGGAAAGATACGCAGTATTTT.

On this clone itself: This sample includes further DNA sequences coding for the same CDR3. The chain couples TRBV30 to TRBJ2-7, with D perhaps TRBD1 (6 bases). CDR1 GTSNPN and CDR2 SVGIG come from the germline V gene (reference sequence). The V end was cut by 4 bases, the J end by 0 bases, with 7 bases between. This CDR3 has 12 residues. The CDR3 sequence: CAWKQGSYEQYF. CDR3 bases: TGTGCCTGGAAACAGGGCTCCTACGAGCAGTACTTC. The full variable domain, its missing parts supplied by reference TRBV30 and TRBJ2-7, is SQTIHQWPATLVQPVGSPLSLECTVEGTSNPNLYWYRQAAGRGLQLLFYSVGIGQISSEVPQNLSASRPQDRQFILSSKKLLLSDSGFYLCAWKQGSYEQYFGPGTRLTVT.

The chain couples TRBV27 to TRBJ1-1; D is perhaps TRBD1 (6 bases). Per the germline V gene, CDR1 is MNHEY and CDR2 is SMNVEV (reference sequence). Trimming left V 2 bases short and J 12 bases short, with 13 bases between. The CDR3 consists of 12 residues. This CDR3 is CASSLIQGKTFF. As DNA, the CDR3 is TGTGCCAGCAGTTTAATACAGGGAAAGACTTTCTTT.

The V call is TRBV19, the J call TRBJ2-2, with D unresolved. CDR1 LNHDA and CDR2 SQIVND come from the germline V gene (reference sequence). Trimming took 3 bases from V and 4 from J, leaving 6 bases between them. The CDR3 sequence is 13 residues long. The CDR3 DNA follows: TGTGCCAGTAGTATTCTGACCACCGGGGAGCTGTTTTTT. Encoded protein: CASSILTTGELFF.

The chain employs TRBV5-6 and TRBJ2-2; D is perhaps TRBD1 or TRBD2 (5 bases each). The CDR3 has 16 residues. The V end lost 6 bases, the J end lost 7 bases, and 22 bases lay between the germline ends. Germline loops: CDR1 SGHDT, CDR2 YYEEEE. The CDR3 sequence: CASTTIGRDVGGELFF. In DNA form, the CDR3 reads TGTGCCAGCACCACCATAGGCAGGGACGTTGGCGGGGAGCTGTTTTTT.

V and J are TRBV4-2 and TRBJ2-5; D is ambiguous. Per germline, CDR1 LGHNA and CDR2 YNFKEQ. V lost 4 bases and J lost 0, with 15 bases in between. This CDR3 comprises 16 residues. The CDR3 protein is CASSRLQVSNQETQYF. Here the CDR3 DNA reads TGTGCCAGCAGCCGATTACAAGTCTCCAACCAAGAGACCCAGTACTTC.